This paragraph covers one T cell receptor beta chain sequence. The target antigen is unknown. One entry per CDR3 protein, called by TCRdb with MiXCR from the RT-PCR reads. Among 530,000 or so distinct CDR3 sequences, over 25% were seen once, and the ten largest hold under 2.5%. Germline V gene data show CDR1 as SGHNT and CDR2 as YYREEE (reference sequence). CDR3 size: 14 residues. Trimming shortened V by 2 bases and J by 6 bases, and 14 bases separated the two germline ends. This record comes from a study of response to subunit inactivated influenza vaccine. Findings and limits, study-wide: It was suggested by the authors that few new T cells are recruited by each seasonal influenza vaccination.

The V and J genes are TRBV5-4 and TRBJ2-5; D uncertain. This TCR came from a man aged 45-60 years who received an inactivated influenza vaccine. The source material was CD4+ T cells sorted from PBMCs, sampled more than 4 days after vaccination. The CDR3 region has the DNA TGTGCCAGCAGCTTTCAAGAAGGATCAAAGACCCAGTACTTC. It specifies CASSFQEGSKTQYF.